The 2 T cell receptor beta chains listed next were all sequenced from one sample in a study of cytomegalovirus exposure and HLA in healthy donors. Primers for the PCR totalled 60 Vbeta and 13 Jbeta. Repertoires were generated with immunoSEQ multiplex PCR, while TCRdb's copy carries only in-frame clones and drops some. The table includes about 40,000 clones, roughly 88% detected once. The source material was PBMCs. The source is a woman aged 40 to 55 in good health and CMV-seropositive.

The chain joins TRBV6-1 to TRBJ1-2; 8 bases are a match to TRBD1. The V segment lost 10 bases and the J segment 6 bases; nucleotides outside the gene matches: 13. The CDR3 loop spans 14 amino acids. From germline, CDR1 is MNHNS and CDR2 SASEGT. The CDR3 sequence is CAIDQGQGQDGYTF. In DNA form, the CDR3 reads TGTGCCATCGACCAAGGACAGGGTCAGGATGGCTACACCTTC.

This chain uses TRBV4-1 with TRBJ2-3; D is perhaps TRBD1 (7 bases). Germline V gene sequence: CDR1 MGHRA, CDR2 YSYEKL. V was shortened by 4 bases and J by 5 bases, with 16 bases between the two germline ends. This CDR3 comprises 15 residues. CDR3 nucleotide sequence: TGCGCCAGCAGCCCCCGGAGGGGGCAAGGAGATACGCAGTATTTT. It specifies CASSPRRGQGDTQYF.